What follows are 9 T cell receptor beta chains derived from one specimen sequenced in a study of T cell responses to AZD1222 COVID-19 vaccine (dated by TCRdb to about 2021). The library was produced with the immunoSEQ multiplex PCR assay. Held by TCRdb, this immuneACCESS table contains in-frame sequences only and omits some clones. Under half of the omission traces to an unresolved V gene where checked; the cause of the rest is unknown. The table for this sample lists roughly 150,000 clones; under 95% of them were counted only once. The ten biggest clones cover about 5% of the sample. The sample's time point label is to be understood as: baseline before first vaccination. The material sequenced was peripheral blood, taken on day 0 of AZD1222 vaccination. Receptors originate from an adult in good health.

The chain carries TRBV4-3 and TRBJ1-6; D is possibly TRBD1 (6 bases). The CDR3 has 19 residues. V was pared by 0 bases and J by 8 bases, with 23 bases between. The germline CDR1 and CDR2 sequences are LGHNA and YSLEER. The CDR3: CASSQESLAVGRGDSPLHF. CDR3 coding DNA: TGCGCCAGCAGCCAAGAGAGTTTAGCGGTAGGCAGGGGCGATTCACCCCTCCACTTT.

The V and J genes are TRBV28 and TRBJ2-7, with no clear D. Germline V gene lookup returns CDR1 MDHEN and CDR2 SYDVKM. Trimming stripped 2 bases from V and 10 bases from J, with 9 bases between. The CDR3 is made up of 11 amino acids. In DNA form, the CDR3 reads TGTGCCAGCAGTTTAATGGAGAGACAGTACTTC. It encodes CASSLMERQYF.

This sequence joins TRBV28 and TRBJ2-1; D is perhaps TRBD1 (6 bases). The CDR3 sequence is 14 residues long. Trimming left V 5 bases short and J 3 bases short, with 11 bases between. Germline V lookup: CDR1 MDHEN, CDR2 SYDVKM. The CDR3 spells CASSAWTVYNEQFF. DNA of the CDR3: TGTGCCAGCAGTGCTTGGACAGTCTACAATGAGCAGTTCTTC.

The chain links TRBV5-1 to TRBJ1-1; D not certain. V lost 4 bases to trimming and J lost 1 base, with 11 bases between them. CDR1 SGHRS and CDR2 YFSETQ come from the germline V gene. CDR3 length equals 14 residues. This CDR3 is CASSAHSQNTEAFF. DNA of the CDR3: TGCGCCAGCAGCGCCCACTCACAGAACACTGAAGCTTTCTTT.

This clone has a single count. For the CDR3, the DNA is TGCGCCAGCAGCCATTCACCGGGGGGGTACTACGAGCAGTACTTC. As protein: CASSHSPGGYYEQYF. The chain uses TRBV4-3 and TRBJ2-7, with 8 bases lining up with TRBD2. This CDR3 comprises 15 residues. Germline values: CDR1 LGHNA, CDR2 YSLEER. J was trimmed by 3 bases and V by 3 bases; bases with no gene match: 7.

The chain combines TRBV7-2 with TRBJ2-7; the D is unclear. V lost 0 bases and J 2 bases, leaving 8 bases between the germline ends. The CDR3 covers 14 residues. Germline V lookup: CDR1 SGHTA, CDR2 FQGNSA. The CDR3: CASSLAAGTYEQYF. DNA of the CDR3: TGTGCCAGCAGCTTAGCTGCCGGTACCTACGAGCAGTACTTC.

The chain has TRBV6-5 and TRBJ2-7; D may correspond to TRBD1 or TRBD2 (6 bases each). The V gene's germline CDR1 is MNHEY and CDR2 SVGAGI. This CDR3 has 14 amino acids. The V end was cut by 4 bases, the J end by 4 bases, with 14 bases between. CDR3 coding DNA: TGTGCCAGCAGTTCCTATAAAGGGGGGTACGAGCAGTACTTC. Translated: CASSSYKGGYEQYF.

This clone was seen a handful of times. The J gene is TRBJ2-7, the V gene TRBV7-6; either TRBD1 or TRBD2 may fit D (5 bases each). This CDR3 is 14 amino acids long. Germline CDR1 reads SGHVS; CDR2 reads FNYEAQ. Deletions cut 1 base from V and 4 bases from J, with 11 bases between. In DNA form, the CDR3 reads TGTGCCAGCAGCTTAGATGGGACCCGTTACGAGCAGTACTTC. Its protein is CASSLDGTRYEQYF.

V and J are TRBV19 and TRBJ1-5; tentative D call: TRBD1 (5 bases). V lost 8 bases, J lost 2 bases, and 16 bases lay in between. Germline V gene sequence: CDR1 LNHDA, CDR2 SQIVND (reference sequence). CDR3 length: 15 residues. DNA of the CDR3: TGTGCCAGTCGTCACCAGGGTTTTGGCAATCAGCCCCAGCATTTT. Encoded protein: CASRHQGFGNQPQHF.